This T cell receptor (beta chain) was found in a study of T cell responses to AZD1222 COVID-19 vaccine. Produced via immunoSEQ multiplex PCR; TCRdb's table is partial and in-frame only. This sample has approximately 80,000 clones; 75% to 90% occur once, and the top ten carry roughly 3.6%. CDR3 size: 14 residues. Germline V gene data show CDR1 as LNHDA and CDR2 as SQIVND (reference sequence). V lost 1 base and J 4 bases, leaving 10 bases between the germline ends. This rearrangement joins TRBV19 to TRBJ1-2; D possibly corresponds to TRBD1 (6 bases). This TCR came from an adult who received the AZD1222 COVID-19 vaccine. The sequences come from peripheral blood, collected 28 days after the second AZD1222 dose. CDR3 amino acids: CASSIGRQAYGYTF. The CDR3 DNA is TGTGCCAGTAGTATAGGACGACAGGCCTATGGCTACACCTTC.